Listed below are T cell receptor beta chains from one sample, sequenced in a study of T cells after yellow fever vaccination. TCRdb redid the calling of the 5' RACE reads with MiXCR, one entry per CDR3 protein. The table lists some 670,000 distinct CDR3 sequences, roughly 12% of them singletons. The sequencing here drew on PBMCs, taken on the day of the yellow fever booster vaccination. Receptor source: a man aged 25-45 years who received the YFV17D yellow fever vaccine. The conserved cysteine and the conserved F or W are not part of the CDR3 here.

V gene	J gene	CDR3 protein
TRBV7-2	TRBJ2-4	ASSPSRTGNIQY
TRBV7-3	TRBJ2-1	ASSLESGLAPRGQF
TRBV29-1	TRBJ1-1	SVGRGTEAF
TRBV7-2	TRBJ2-7	ASSPASGRPSSYEQY
TRBV21-1	TRBJ2-3	ASSNNCGLERTSTDTQY
TRBV20-1	TRBJ2-3	SARQSGRITDTQY
TRBV6-2/TRBV6-3	TRBJ2-5	ASSQFTSLLPGETQY
TRBV5-1	TRBJ2-5	ASSQGQGVFGETQY
TRBV7-2	TRBJ1-6	ASSAGGRSPLH
TRBV7-8	TRBJ2-7	ASSPYYRDEQY
TRBV28	TRBJ1-1	ASSSTTALTEAF
TRBV2	TRBJ1-5	ASSGDTSNQPQH
TRBV2	TRBJ2-5	ASSEFGRQTQY
TRBV20-1	TRBJ2-1	SAGPGSYNEQF
TRBV4-1	TRBJ2-7	ASSQDPVKREQY
TRBV20-1	TRBJ1-2	SAPQVGLSVRSGYT
TRBV25-1	TRBJ2-6	ASSRTSGANVLT
TRBV3-1	TRBJ1-6	ASSQEGHIAH
TRBV6-5	TRBJ2-7	ASRTRVTGVLPYEQY
TRBV23-1	TRBJ2-1	ASSPGARSYNEQF
TRBV20-1	TRBJ2-1	SAYPTAQGAYNEQF
TRBV7-2	TRBJ1-1	ASSLGRWTGTEAF
TRBV24-1	TRBJ2-4	ATSDPRQGGNIQY
TRBV10-3	TRBJ2-1	AIKRDLEQF
TRBV10-2	TRBJ2-5	ASSESRETQY
TRBV5-1	TRBJ2-5	ASSLEGESRLLKSRYQETQY
TRBV7-2	TRBJ2-7	ASSSTGGVRYEQY
TRBV5-1	TRBJ2-7	ASSSRQGLSYEQY
TRBV7-2	TRBJ2-7	ASSLRTVSTPRQY
TRBV12-3/TRBV12-4	TRBJ2-1	ASSSLGTSGTGRF
TRBV5-6	TRBJ2-7	ASSPEGGTYEQY
TRBV19	TRBJ2-5	ASSKGVGQETQY
TRBV21-1	TRBJ2-1	ASSKVLPEGGTREQF
TRBV7-9	TRBJ2-3	ASSSGTSGTGTQY
TRBV2	TRBJ1-4	ASRAVPNEKLF
TRBV7-2	TRBJ2-2	ASSLGVPGELF
TRBV12-3/TRBV12-4	TRBJ2-2	ASSRAGELF
TRBV21-1	TRBJ2-2	ASSKVRQGPWTGELF
TRBV6-2/TRBV6-3	TRBJ2-3	ASGPGLAMY
TRBV4-3	TRBJ2-7	ASSQDPTSNYEQY
TRBV5-6	TRBJ1-2	ASSGGVIYGYT
TRBV19	TRBJ1-1	ASSIQAAGGGEAF
TRBV24-1	TRBJ2-1	ATSDPRAGVVGEQF
TRBV20-1	TRBJ2-1	SEAGGPSTYNEQF